Presented here are 22 T cell receptor beta chains from one specimen sequenced in a study of cytomegalovirus exposure and HLA in healthy donors. The PCR made use of 60 Vbeta and 13 Jbeta primers. Using immunoSEQ multiplex PCR, the repertoire was profiled, and TCRdb retains in-frame clones only, with some absent. This table holds around 150,000 clones, 75% to 85% found once. Sequences were obtained from PBMCs. Receptors were obtained from a human donor in good health.

The genes are TRBV28 and TRBJ2-1; tentatively, D is TRBD2 (6 bases). CDR3 size: 16 residues. Trimming cost V 4 bases and J 3 bases, with 16 bases left between them. The V gene's germline CDR1 is MDHEN and CDR2 SYDVKM. The CDR3 nucleotides read TGTGCCAGCAGTTCCCCGGGACTGGGGCTCTACAATGAGCAGTTCTTC. It codes for CASSSPGLGLYNEQFF.

The CDR3 nucleotides read TGTGCCAGCAGCCCAAGCCGTGGGACAGGTTACAATGAGCAGTTCTTC. Its protein is CASSPSRGTGYNEQFF. The V gene is TRBV11-3, the J gene TRBJ2-1, with 8 bases matching TRBD1. The CDR3 spans 16 residues. V was pared by 5 bases and J by 4 bases, with 10 bases of the junction left unmatched. Germline CDR1 SGHNT, CDR2 YENEEA. Together with reference TRBV11-3 and TRBJ2-1, the CDR3 gives the full variable domain: EAGVVQSPRYKIIEKKQPVAFWCNPISGHNTLYWYLQNLGQGPELLIRYENEEAVDDSQLPKDRFSAERLKGVDSTLKIQPAELGDSAVYLCASSPSRGTGYNEQFFGPGTRLTVL.

This chain uses TRBV27 with TRBJ1-2, with 7 bases matching TRBD1. The CDR3 is 13 amino acids. With 6 bases clipped from V and 3 bases from J, the junction kept 4 bases outside the gene matches. Looked up from germline, CDR1 is MNHEY and CDR2 is SMNVEV (reference sequence). CDR3 DNA sequence: TGTGCCAGCAGGGCCGGACAGGACTATGGCTACACCTTC. This codes for CASRAGQDYGYTF.

The chain is built from TRBV25-1 and TRBJ2-7; D possibly corresponds to TRBD2 (6 bases). Germline assignment: CDR1 MGHDK and CDR2 SYGVNS. With 5 bases removed from V and 3 bases from J, the gap between germline ends came to 17 bases. The CDR3 runs to 15 residues. CDR3 residues: CASSWGEAGHYEQYF. CDR3 bases: TGTGCCAGCAGTTGGGGAGAAGCGGGTCACTACGAGCAGTACTTC.

The rearrangement uses TRBV11-3 and TRBJ2-7; 7 bases are a match to TRBD1. Looked up from germline, CDR1 is SGHNT and CDR2 is YENEEA. V lost 4 bases and J lost 2; bases outside the gene matches: 5. There are 14 residues in the CDR3. CDR3: CASSSRDSPYEQYF. CDR3 sequence (DNA): TGTGCCAGCAGCTCCCGGGACAGCCCCTACGAGCAGTACTTC. Together with reference TRBV11-3 and TRBJ2-7, the CDR3 gives the full variable domain: EAGVVQSPRYKIIEKKQPVAFWCNPISGHNTLYWYLQNLGQGPELLIRYENEEAVDDSQLPKDRFSAERLKGVDSTLKIQPAELGDSAVYLCASSSRDSPYEQYFGPGTRLTVT.

CDR3 residues: CASTKVPNTGELFF. CDR3 nucleotides: TGTGCCTCAACAAAAGTCCCGAACACCGGGGAGCTGTTTTTT. This sequence joins TRBV19 and TRBJ2-2; D unresolved. Germline V CDR1 and CDR2: LNHDA, SQIVND (reference sequence). This CDR3 is built from 14 residues. The germline V and J ends were trimmed by 11 bases and 0 bases, with 13 bases remaining between them.

This clone appeared once. The rearrangement joins TRBV7-8 to TRBJ1-1; a possible D gene is TRBD1 (6 bases). The germline CDR1 and CDR2 sequences are SGHVS and FQNEAQ. This CDR3 has 18 amino acids. V lost 1 base and J 4 bases, leaving 22 bases between the germline ends. The CDR3 DNA sequence: TGTGCCAGCAGCTTAGACGGGGCGGGGGCTCTTTTGGGCACTGAAGCTTTCTTT. Translation: CASSLDGAGALLGTEAFF.

This clone occurred a few times. The chain carries TRBV9 and TRBJ2-2; 8 nucleotides agree with TRBD1. Trimming at V came to 3 bases and at J to 2 bases, leaving 9 bases not matched to a gene. Germline CDR1 is SGDLS and CDR2 is YYNGEE. There are 17 residues in the CDR3. CDR3 loop: CASSAAGDRINTGELFF. Here the CDR3 DNA reads TGTGCCAGCAGCGCAGCCGGGGACAGGATCAACACCGGGGAGCTGTTTTTT.

This CDR3 reads CASSRAGDRETQYF. The CDR3 nucleotides are TGTGCCAGCAGTAGAGCGGGAGATCGGGAGACCCAGTACTTC. The chain joins TRBV25-1 to TRBJ2-5, with 8 bases aligning to TRBD2. Unmatched junction bases numbered 7, after V lost 5 bases and J lost 5 bases. Germline V gene sequence: CDR1 MGHDK, CDR2 SYGVNS. The CDR3 covers 14 residues.

This clone came up a few times. The chain uses TRBV7-9 and TRBJ2-1, with D uncertain. The CDR3 runs to 16 residues. Germline CDR1 SEHNR, CDR2 FQNEAQ (reference sequence). Deletions cut 4 bases from V and 6 bases from J, with 19 bases between. The CDR3 loop reads CASSSGWVPSPNEQFF. The DNA for the CDR3 is TGTGCCAGCAGCTCGGGTTGGGTGCCCTCCCCCAATGAGCAGTTCTTC.

The chain has TRBV2 and TRBJ1-6; 9 bases agree with TRBD1. Germline lookup yields CDR1 SNHLY and CDR2 FYNNEI. With V trimmed by 8 bases and J by 8 bases, 7 bases remained unmatched. This CDR3 spans 14 amino acids. The CDR3 coding sequence is TGTGCCAGCGCCGAGGGGACAGGGTATTCACCCCTCCACTTT. Amino acids: CASAEGTGYSPLHF.

The chain employs TRBV4-1 and TRBJ2-1; D ambiguous. The V gene's germline CDR1 is MGHRA and CDR2 YSYEKL. The CDR3 consists of 14 residues. With 0 bases removed from V and 9 bases from J, the gap between germline ends came to 12 bases. The CDR3 spells CASSQDVEAGEQFF. CDR3 sequence (DNA): TGCGCCAGCAGCCAAGATGTGGAAGCAGGTGAGCAGTTCTTC.

The V call is TRBV6-1, the J call TRBJ1-5; 8 nucleotides line up with TRBD1. The CDR3 length is 13 residues. With V trimmed by 6 bases and J by 6 bases, 4 bases remained unmatched. Germline CDR1 and CDR2: MNHNS and SASEGT. The CDR3 region has the DNA TGTGCCAGCAGGCGGACAGGGAGTCAGCCCCAGCATTTT. Translation: CASRRTGSQPQHF.

The chain couples TRBV20-1 to TRBJ2-7; possibly TRBD1 for D (6 bases). V was shortened by 3 bases and J by 6 bases, with 9 bases between the two germline ends. Germline V lookup: CDR1 DFQATT, CDR2 SNEGSKA (reference sequence). The CDR3 runs to 11 residues. CDR3 DNA: TGCAGTGCTAGCAGGGGATTCGAGCAGTACTTC. This gives the protein CSASRGFEQYF.

Concerning this clone itself: Additional DNA sequences in this sample encode the identical CDR3. V usage is TRBV27 and J usage is TRBJ1-1; D may be TRBD1 (6 bases). V was pared by 6 bases and J by 1 base, with 12 bases between. There are 14 residues in the CDR3. Germline V gene sequence: CDR1 MNHEY, CDR2 SMNVEV (reference sequence). The CDR3 nucleotides are TGTGCCAGCAGCCGAACGGACAGGAACACTGAAGCTTTCTTT. This gives the protein CASSRTDRNTEAFF.

This rearrangement joins TRBV5-3 to TRBJ1-1; D is perhaps TRBD1 (6 bases). TRBV5-3 is identified as an open reading frame with a role that is uncertain. This CDR3 has 14 residues. Trimming removed 4 bases at V and 4 bases at J, with 14 bases between. The CDR3 sequence is CARSPQGWVTEAFF. The CDR3 nucleotides are TGTGCCAGAAGCCCACAGGGTTGGGTCACTGAAGCTTTCTTT.

This rearrangement joins TRBV5-1 to TRBJ2-7; 7 bases map to TRBD2. Trimming removed 0 bases from V and 4 bases from J; junction bases left unmatched: 4. CDR1 SGHRS and CDR2 YFSETQ come from the germline V gene. The CDR3 has 14 residues. CDR3: CASSLVTGGYEQYF. CDR3 sequence (DNA): TGCGCCAGCAGCTTGGTAACCGGGGGGTACGAGCAGTACTTC.

The chain uses TRBV6-5 and TRBJ1-2; no reliable D call. The germline V gene has CDR1 MNHEY and CDR2 SVGAGI. V lost 10 bases and J lost 1, with 10 bases in between. The length of the CDR3 is 12 residues. In nucleotides, the CDR3 is TGTGCCACCATGGACTATAACTATGGCTACACCTTC. Its translation: CATMDYNYGYTF.

The chain carries TRBV2 and TRBJ2-6, with 11 bases lining up with TRBD1. V was clipped by 7 bases and J by 3 bases; unmatched bases: 8. Germline assignment: CDR1 SNHLY and CDR2 FYNNEI. This CDR3 region has 17 residues. As DNA, the CDR3 is TGTGCCAGCATAGAGGACAGGGGGCTTTATGGGGCCAACGTCCTGACTTTC. Protein sequence: CASIEDRGLYGANVLTF.

This chain connects TRBV5-4 to TRBJ2-3; no firm D call. CDR1 is SGHNT and CDR2 is YYREEE in the germline V gene (reference sequence). The CDR3 sequence is 13 residues long. The V gene lost 4 bases and the J gene lost 6 bases, with 12 bases spanning the gap. The CDR3 nucleotides read TGTGCCAGCAGCAGAATCCCGGAGGATACGCAGTATTTT. Translation: CASSRIPEDTQYF.

The chain is built from TRBV7-2 and TRBJ2-5; 8 positions match TRBD1. Trimming took 3 bases from V and 5 from J; bases not matched to a gene: 11. The CDR3 is 16 amino acids. Germline V gene sequence: CDR1 SGHTA, CDR2 FQGNSA. The CDR3 reads CASSFLGQERWETQYF. The DNA of the CDR3 is TGTGCCAGCAGCTTCCTGGGACAGGAACGATGGGAGACCCAGTACTTC.

J is TRBJ1-2 and V is TRBV19; possible D gene TRBD1, 6 bases. In germline, CDR1 is LNHDA, CDR2 SQIVND (reference sequence). CDR3 length equals 14 residues. The V and J ends lost 8 bases and 0 bases respectively, with 13 bases between them. In DNA, the CDR3 is TGTGCCAGTCTTTCAGGGGCTCCTAACTATGGCTACACCTTC. It is translated as CASLSGAPNYGYTF. Full variable domain (missing parts from reference TRBV19 and TRBJ1-2): DGGITQSPKYLFRKEGQNVTLSCEQNLNHDAMYWYRQDPGQGLRLIYYSQIVNDFQKGDIAEGYSVSREKKESFPLTVTSAQKNPTAFYLCASLSGAPNYGYTFGSGTRLTVV.